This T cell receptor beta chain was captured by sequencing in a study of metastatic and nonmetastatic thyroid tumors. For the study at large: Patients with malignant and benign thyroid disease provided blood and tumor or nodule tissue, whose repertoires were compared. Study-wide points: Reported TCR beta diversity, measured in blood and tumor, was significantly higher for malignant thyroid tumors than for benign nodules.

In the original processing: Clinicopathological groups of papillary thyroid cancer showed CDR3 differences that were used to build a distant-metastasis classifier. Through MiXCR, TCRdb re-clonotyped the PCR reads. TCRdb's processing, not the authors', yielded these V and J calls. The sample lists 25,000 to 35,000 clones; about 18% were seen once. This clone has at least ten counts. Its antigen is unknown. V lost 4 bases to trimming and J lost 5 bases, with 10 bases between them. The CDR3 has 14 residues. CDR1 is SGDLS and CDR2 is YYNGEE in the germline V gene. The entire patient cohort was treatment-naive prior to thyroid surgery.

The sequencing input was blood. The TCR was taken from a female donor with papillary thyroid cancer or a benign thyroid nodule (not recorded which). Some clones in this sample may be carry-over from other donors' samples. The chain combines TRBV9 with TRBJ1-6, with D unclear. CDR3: CASSPSSNNSPLHF. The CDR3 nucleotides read TGTGCCAGCAGCCCCTCGTCAAATAATTCACCCCTCCACTTT.